This TCR beta chain was recorded in a study of metastatic and nonmetastatic thyroid tumors. Study details: Repertoire comparison spanned blood and tumor or nodule tissue of malignant and benign thyroid patients.

Study findings and constraints: Malignant thyroid tumors reportedly exceeded benign nodules significantly in TCR beta diversity, with the difference appearing in blood and tumor.

The V gene end was trimmed by 5 bases and the J gene end by 2 bases; junction bases not matched to a gene: 11. Looked up from germline, CDR1 is MNHNS and CDR2 is SASEGT. The CDR3 runs to 17 residues. This clone is medium-sized in the sample. Its target is not known. Source study methods: A papillary thyroid cancer distant-metastasis classifier was built from CDR3 differences across clinicopathological groups. TCRdb re-called clones via MiXCR from the PCR reads. V and J calls and clone size were set by TCRdb, not the authors. The sample consists of around 13,000 clones, around a quarter of them appearing once. Treatment of any kind had been given to no patient before thyroid surgery.

The chain is built from TRBV6-1 and TRBJ1-5, with 8 bases aligning to TRBD1. This clonotype originated in a female donor with papillary thyroid cancer or a benign thyroid nodule (not recorded which). Some clones in this sample may be carry-over from other donors' samples. Sequenced input: blood. The chain's CDR3 is CASSTKTGVGGNQPQHF. The CDR3 DNA reads as TGTGCCAGCAGTACCAAGACAGGGGTTGGGGGCAATCAGCCCCAGCATTTT.